Listed here is a single TCR beta chain. Its antigen is unknown. CDR3 size: 13 residues. Germline V gives CDR1 ENHRY, CDR2 SYGVKD. V was shortened by 10 bases and J by 0 bases, with 11 bases between the two germline ends. This sample stems from a study of post-analysis software for immune sequencing data. Study-level information: Secondary progressive, relapsing-remitting and progressive-relapsing multiple sclerosis were among the included disease courses.

Overall study results and limits: In patients, TRBV5-6, TRBV5-1 and TRBV20-1 belonged to roughly five TRBV segments found more frequently than in controls.

Carried by the TCR beta cDNA libraries were unique molecular identifiers. The T cell input of 1 to 10 million gave approximately 500,000 cDNA molecules. A single record per CDR3 protein comes from TCRdb applying MiXCR to the PCR reads. Among just over 250,000 distinct CDR3 sequences listed, just over 35% were seen once. The chain recombines TRBV10-3 with TRBJ2-3, with D tentatively TRBD1 (6 bases). Specimen: blood. This clonotype was obtained from a girl aged 10-17 years with multiple sclerosis. Written as DNA, the CDR3 is TGTGCCACGGGACACCCGAGCACAGATACGCAGTATTTT. It codes for CATGHPSTDTQYF.